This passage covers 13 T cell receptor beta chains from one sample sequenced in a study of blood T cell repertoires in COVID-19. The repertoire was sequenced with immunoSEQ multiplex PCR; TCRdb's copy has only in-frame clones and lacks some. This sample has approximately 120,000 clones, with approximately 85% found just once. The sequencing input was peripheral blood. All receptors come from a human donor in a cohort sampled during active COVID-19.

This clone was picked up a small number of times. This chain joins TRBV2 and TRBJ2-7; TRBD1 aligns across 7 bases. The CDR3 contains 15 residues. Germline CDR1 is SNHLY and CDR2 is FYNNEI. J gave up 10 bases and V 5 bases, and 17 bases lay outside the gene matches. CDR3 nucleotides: TGTGCCAGCAGTATAGACAGGGCAATTAAGAATACCCAGTACTTC. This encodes CASSIDRAIKNTQYF.

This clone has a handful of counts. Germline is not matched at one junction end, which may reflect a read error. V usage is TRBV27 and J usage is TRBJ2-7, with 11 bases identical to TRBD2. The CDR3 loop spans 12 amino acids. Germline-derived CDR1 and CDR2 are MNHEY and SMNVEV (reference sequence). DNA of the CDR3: TGTGCCAGCAGTTCCGTAGCGGGAGGGGTCGGGTTC. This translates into CASSSVAGGVGF.

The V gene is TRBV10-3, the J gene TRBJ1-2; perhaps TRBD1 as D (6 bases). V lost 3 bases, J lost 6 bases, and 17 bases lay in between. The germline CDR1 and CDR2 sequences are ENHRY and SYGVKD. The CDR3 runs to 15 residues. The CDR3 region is CAISEQLQGKNGYTF. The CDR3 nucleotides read TGTGCCATCAGTGAACAACTACAGGGAAAGAATGGCTACACCTTC.

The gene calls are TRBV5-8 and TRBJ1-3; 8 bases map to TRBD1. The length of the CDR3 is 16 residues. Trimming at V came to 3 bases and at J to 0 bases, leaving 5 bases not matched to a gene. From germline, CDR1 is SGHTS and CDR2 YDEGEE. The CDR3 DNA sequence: TGTGCCAGCAGCTCGTACAGGGGGGCCTCTGGAAACACCATATATTTT. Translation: CASSSYRGASGNTIYF.

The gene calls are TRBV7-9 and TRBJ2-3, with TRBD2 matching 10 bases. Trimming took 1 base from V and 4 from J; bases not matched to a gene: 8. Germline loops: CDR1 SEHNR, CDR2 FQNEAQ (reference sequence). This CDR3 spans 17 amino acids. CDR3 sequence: CASSLGLAGARADTQYF. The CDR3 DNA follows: TGTGCCAGCAGCTTAGGCCTAGCGGGAGCTCGGGCAGATACGCAGTATTTT.

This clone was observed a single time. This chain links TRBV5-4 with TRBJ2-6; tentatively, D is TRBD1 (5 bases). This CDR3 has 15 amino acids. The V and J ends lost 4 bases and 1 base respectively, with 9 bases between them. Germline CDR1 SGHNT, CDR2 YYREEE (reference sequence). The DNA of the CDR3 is TGTGCCAGCAGCCATCCAGGGTCTGGGGCCAACGTCCTGACTTTC. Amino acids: CASSHPGSGANVLTF.

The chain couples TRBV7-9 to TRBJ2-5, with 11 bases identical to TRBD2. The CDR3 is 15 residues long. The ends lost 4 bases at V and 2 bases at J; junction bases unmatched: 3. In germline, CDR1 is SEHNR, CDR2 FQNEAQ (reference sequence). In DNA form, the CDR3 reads TGTGCCAGCAGCTCACTAGCGGGAGCACAAGAGACCCAGTACTTC. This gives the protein CASSSLAGAQETQYF.

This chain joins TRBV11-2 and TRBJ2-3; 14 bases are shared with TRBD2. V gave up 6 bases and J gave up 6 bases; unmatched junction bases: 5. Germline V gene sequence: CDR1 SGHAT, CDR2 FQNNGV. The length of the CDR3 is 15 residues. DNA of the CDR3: TGTGCCAGCAGTATTAGACTAGCGGGAGGGGATACGCAGTATTTT. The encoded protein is CASSIRLAGGDTQYF.

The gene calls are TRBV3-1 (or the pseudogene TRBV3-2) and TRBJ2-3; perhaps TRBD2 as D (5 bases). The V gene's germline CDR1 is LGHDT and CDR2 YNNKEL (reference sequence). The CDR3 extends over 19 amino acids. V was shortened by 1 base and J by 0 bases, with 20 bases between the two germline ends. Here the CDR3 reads CASSQVSEMIEASTDTQYF. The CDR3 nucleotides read TGTGCCAGCAGCCAAGTTAGCGAGATGATAGAAGCTAGCACAGATACGCAGTATTTT.

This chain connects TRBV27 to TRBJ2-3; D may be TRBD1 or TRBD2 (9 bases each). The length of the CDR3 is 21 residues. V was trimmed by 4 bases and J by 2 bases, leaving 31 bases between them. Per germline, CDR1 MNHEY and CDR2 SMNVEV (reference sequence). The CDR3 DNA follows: TGTGCCAGCAGTTACCTAACCGGACAGGGGTCCCTAGCGGGAACCACAGATACGCAGTATTTT. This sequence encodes CASSYLTGQGSLAGTTDTQYF.

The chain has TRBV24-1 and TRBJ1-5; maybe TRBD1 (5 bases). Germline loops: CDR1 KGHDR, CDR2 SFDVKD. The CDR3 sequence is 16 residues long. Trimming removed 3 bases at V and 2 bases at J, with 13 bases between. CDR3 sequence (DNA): TGTGCCACCAGTGATCGGACATACCTTGGCAATCAGCCCCAGCATTTT. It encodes CATSDRTYLGNQPQHF.

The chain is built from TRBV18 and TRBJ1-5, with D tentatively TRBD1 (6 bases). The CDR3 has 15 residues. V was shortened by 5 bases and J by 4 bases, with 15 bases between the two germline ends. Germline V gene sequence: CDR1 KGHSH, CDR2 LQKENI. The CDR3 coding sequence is TGTGCCAGCTCATCCCTTACAGGGATAAATCAGCCCCAGCATTTT. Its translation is CASSSLTGINQPQHF.

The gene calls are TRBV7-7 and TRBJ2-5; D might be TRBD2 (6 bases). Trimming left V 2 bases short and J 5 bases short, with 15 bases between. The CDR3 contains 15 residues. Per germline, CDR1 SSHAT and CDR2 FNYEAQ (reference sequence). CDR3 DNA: TGTGCCAGCAGCTTAAGGACGGGAGCCAAGGAGACCCAGTACTTC. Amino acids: CASSLRTGAKETQYF.